This passage covers 12 T cell receptor beta chains from one sample sequenced in a study of T cell repertoires in cytomegalovirus infection. MiXCR was run by TCRdb on the reads, yielding one entry per CDR3 protein. The data hold under 150,000 distinct CDR3 sequences, with 7% to 9.5% observed a single time. The sequencing sample was made of PBMCs. The origin of the receptors is a human donor in good health (CMV status not recorded). Some clones in this sample may be carry-over from other donors' samples.

This clonotype was detected only a few times. The CDR3 DNA follows: TGCAGTGCGGGACAGCCTATGAACACTGAAGCTTTCTTT. This codes for CSAGQPMNTEAFF. This chain links TRBV20-1 with TRBJ1-1, with TRBD1 matching over 7 bases. This CDR3 contains 13 residues. Germline V gives CDR1 DFQATT, CDR2 SNEGSKA (reference sequence). V was pared by 6 bases and J by 0 bases, with 4 bases of the junction left unmatched.

This clonotype was found many times. The rearrangement joins TRBV15 to TRBJ2-7, with 8 positions matching TRBD1. Per germline, CDR1 LNHNV and CDR2 YYDKDF (reference sequence). This CDR3 is built from 14 residues. After removal of 5 bases from V and 0 bases from J, the junction contained 3 bases not matched to a gene. The CDR3 sequence is CATSPGQGSYEQYF. The CDR3 nucleotides read TGTGCCACCAGCCCAGGACAGGGCTCCTACGAGCAGTACTTC.

This clonotype was seen only a few times. CDR3 nucleotide sequence: TGCAGTGCTATGGGCGGGAACCAAGAGACCCAGTACTTC. Translation gives CSAMGGNQETQYF. The chain is built from TRBV20-1 and TRBJ2-5, with D perhaps matching TRBD2 (6 bases). This CDR3 contains 13 residues. The V and J ends lost 4 bases and 0 bases respectively, with 9 bases between them. CDR1 and CDR2 from the germline V gene are DFQATT and SNEGSKA (reference sequence).

The genes are TRBV3-1 and TRBJ1-1, with D possibly matching TRBD1 (5 bases). The germline V gene has CDR1 LGHDT and CDR2 YNNKEL (reference sequence). The CDR3 has 16 residues. V was cut by 2 bases and J by 0 bases, with 13 bases left in between. The CDR3 bases are TGTGCCAGCAGCCAAACAGGAACCAGAATGAACACTGAAGCTTTCTTT. This sequence encodes CASSQTGTRMNTEAFF.

This chain connects TRBV12-3 or TRBV12-4 to TRBJ1-5; TRBD1 matches at 7 bases. J gave up 6 bases and V 5 bases, and 13 bases lay outside the gene matches. The CDR3 has 16 residues. CDR3 sequence reads: CASSPRQGVLSQPQHF. In DNA, the CDR3 is TGTGCCAGCAGTCCCAGACAGGGAGTCTTAAGTCAGCCCCAGCATTTT.

This clonotype was seen ten or more times. V usage is TRBV15 and J usage is TRBJ1-6, with 8 bases lining up with TRBD1. The J segment lost 7 bases and the V segment lost 3 bases, leaving 5 bases of the junction unmatched. The CDR3 totals 15 residues. The germline gives CDR1 LNHNV, CDR2 YYDKDF (reference sequence). The DNA of the CDR3 is TGTGCCACCAGCAGCCGGGGACAGGACAATTCACCCCTCCACTTT. Its translation: CATSSRGQDNSPLHF.

This clonotype appeared many times. J is TRBJ1-1 and V is TRBV6-5; D is possibly TRBD1 (6 bases). V gave up 7 bases and J gave up 0 bases, with 15 bases separating them. Germline V gene data show CDR1 as MNHEY and CDR2 as SVGAGI. This CDR3 is 15 amino acids long. CDR3 DNA sequence: TGTGCCAGCACAAGAGGGGGTACCATGAACACTGAAGCTTTCTTT. This encodes CASTRGGTMNTEAFF.

This clonotype showed up many times. This chain connects TRBV5-6 to TRBJ2-5; D uncertain. V shed 5 bases and J shed 5 bases, with 10 bases lying between them. The length of the CDR3 is 12 residues. Germline CDR1 is SGHDT and CDR2 is YYEEEE. The CDR3 nucleotides are TGTGCCAGCAGTCCCTTCGCCGAGACCCAGTACTTC. As protein: CASSPFAETQYF.

This clonotype was picked up many times. The genes are TRBV7-8 and TRBJ2-2, with D unclear. Trimming removed 4 bases at V and 2 bases at J, with 11 bases between. This CDR3 is 15 amino acids long. Germline CDR1 reads SGHVS; CDR2 reads FQNEAQ. The CDR3 DNA follows: TGTGCCAGCAGCTCTCAATCCACCAACACCGGGGAGCTGTTTTTT. Protein product: CASSSQSTNTGELFF.

The sample holds many counts of this clonotype. This chain uses TRBV28 with TRBJ2-1; 8 bases agree with TRBD2. The CDR3 is made up of 16 amino acids. Germline V gene data show CDR1 as MDHEN and CDR2 as SYDVKM. Unmatched junction bases numbered 7, after V lost 2 bases and J lost 4 bases. CDR3 nucleotides: TGTGCCAGCAGTTTAGTATTGCGGGGGGTATACAATGAGCAGTTCTTC. Residues: CASSLVLRGVYNEQFF.

This clonotype was recorded at least ten times. The rearrangement joins TRBV4-1 to TRBJ2-1; 7 bases agree with TRBD1. The CDR3 covers 12 residues. Germline V lookup: CDR1 MGHRA, CDR2 YSYEKL. V lost 2 bases and J lost 10; bases outside the gene matches: 2. The CDR3 sequence: CASSQTGVEQFF. CDR3 in DNA: TGCGCCAGCAGCCAAACAGGGGTGGAGCAGTTCTTC.

J is TRBJ1-1 and V is TRBV19; D not resolved. Per the germline V gene, CDR1 is LNHDA and CDR2 is SQIVND (reference sequence). The CDR3 covers 14 residues. Deletions cut 5 bases from V and 3 bases from J, with 13 bases between. The CDR3 nucleotides read TGTGCCAGTAGTGCCGGTACCGGGCACACTGAAGCTTTCTTT. It codes for CASSAGTGHTEAFF.